This T cell receptor beta chain originates from a study of radiotherapy plus CTLA-4 blockade in lung cancer. The overall study: There were objective responses in around 18% of patients, and around 31% had disease control.

Overall study results and limits: The study found tumor-derived TCR clones expanded in blood after radiotherapy plus ipilimumab. Increased serum interferon-beta after radiation also reportedly predicted response strongly.

Each patient with chemo-refractory metastatic non-small-cell lung cancer was treated with focal radiation plus CTLA-4 blockade using ipilimumab. To note about this clone: Its cognate antigen is unknown.

Sequencing was performed with immunoSEQ multiplex PCR; in TCRdb, only in-frame clones are kept and a portion is missing. The sample includes about 87,000 clones, around 86% of them seen just once. J was trimmed by 6 bases and V by 0 bases; bases with no gene match: 9. CDR1 SGHRS and CDR2 YFSETQ come from the germline V gene. The CDR3 is 17 residues long. The chain recombines TRBV5-1 with TRBJ2-2; 9 nucleotides agree with TRBD1. This receptor was obtained from a human donor with non-small cell lung cancer that progressed on radiotherapy plus ipilimumab. Sequenced material: peripheral blood, taken from a patient treated with radiotherapy plus ipilimumab. CDR3 DNA sequence: TGCGCCAGCAGCTTGGGGGACAGGGACCTAATGGCCGGGGAGCTGTTTTTT. This sequence encodes CASSLGDRDLMAGELFF.